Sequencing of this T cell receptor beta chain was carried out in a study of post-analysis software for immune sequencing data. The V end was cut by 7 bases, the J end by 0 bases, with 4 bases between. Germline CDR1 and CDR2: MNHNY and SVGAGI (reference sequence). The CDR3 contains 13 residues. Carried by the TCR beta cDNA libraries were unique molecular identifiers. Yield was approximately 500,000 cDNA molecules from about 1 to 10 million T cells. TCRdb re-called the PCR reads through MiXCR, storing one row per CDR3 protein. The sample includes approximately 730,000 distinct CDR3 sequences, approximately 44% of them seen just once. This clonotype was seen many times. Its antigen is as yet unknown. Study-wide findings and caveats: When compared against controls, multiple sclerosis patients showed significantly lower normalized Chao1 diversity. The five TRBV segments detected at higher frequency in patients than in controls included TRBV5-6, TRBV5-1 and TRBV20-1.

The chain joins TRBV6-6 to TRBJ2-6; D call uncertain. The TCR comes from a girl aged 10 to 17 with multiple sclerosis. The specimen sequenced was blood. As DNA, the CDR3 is TGTGCCAGCACGGACTCTGGGGCCAACGTCCTGACTTTC. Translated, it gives CASTDSGANVLTF.